This TCR beta chain was obtained from a study of spatial heterogeneity in lung cancer. General study points: Sequencing reached an estimated coverage of tumor T cells that was only approximately 7.4% for alpha chains and approximately 12% for beta chains. The study found that expanded intratumoral alpha and beta TCR counts tracked tumor mutation counts.

Comment on this clonotype: What it binds is not known. This beta chain is a stray read from a library made for alpha chains; its abundance is not meaningful.

CDR1 is SGHTA, CDR2 FQGNSA, per germline. This CDR3 is built from 14 residues. Trimming stripped 0 bases from V and 3 bases from J, with 6 bases between. Time point defined: sample taken at primary tumor resection. TCRdb re-derived calls from the 5' RACE reads in MiXCR, one entry per CDR3 protein. The repertoire holds more than 15,000 distinct CDR3 sequences, with 5% to 7.5% as singletons. The sample here was lung tumor tissue, taken at surgery. The TCR comes from a male donor with early-stage non-small cell lung cancer. The V and J genes are TRBV7-2 and TRBJ1-5, with D hard to call. CDR3 DNA: TGTGCCAGCAGCTTAGCCCAACTCAATCAGCCCCAGCATTTT. This codes for CASSLAQLNQPQHF. The full variable domain, with the rest looked up from reference TRBV7-2 and TRBJ1-5, is GAGVSQSPSNKVTEKGKDVELRCDPISGHTALYWYRQSLGQGLEFLIYFQGNSAPDKSGLPSDRFSAERTGGSVSTLTIQRTQQEDSAVYLCASSLAQLNQPQHFGDGTRLSIL.